This TCR beta chain originates from a study of T cells in Graves' hyperthyroidism and ophthalmopathy. Study context: Initial diagnosis, before any treatment, was when peripheral blood was collected.

With duration under 3 months, ophthalmopathy was active: Clinical Activity Score at least 3, NOSPECS at least 4. V was shortened by 1 base and J by 6 bases, with 7 bases between the two germline ends. The CDR3 length is 13 residues. Germline V CDR1 and CDR2: LGHDT, YNNKEL (reference sequence). Points from the study as a whole: In validation, the model predicted ophthalmopathy. These predictions came a median 6.5 months before onset. Among clonotypes expanded in thyroid above 0.001, most were also found in blood.

RNA transcripts provided the source from which TCR beta CDR3 regions were amplified. RT-PCR in the first round (using the HTBI primer set) targeted the TCR CDR3. Using its own MiXCR run on the multiplex PCR reads, TCRdb lists one record per CDR3 protein. This sample has roughly 350,000 distinct CDR3 sequences, with more than 12% found just once. This clonotype was observed at least ten times. Its antigen is still unknown. This chain links TRBV3-1 with TRBJ2-1; D gene ambiguous. Sequenced material: blood. This clonotype originated in a woman aged 25 to 39 with Graves' ophthalmopathy. Here the CDR3 DNA reads TGTGCCAGCAGCCAAGTGATGGCCAATGAGCAGTTCTTC. This encodes CASSQVMANEQFF.